These 7 T cell receptor beta chains were sequenced from one sample in a study of T cell responses to AZD1222 COVID-19 vaccine (dated by TCRdb to the early 2020s). The sample's time point label, decoded: baseline before first vaccination. Libraries were constructed by the immunoSEQ multiplex PCR assay. Here the immuneACCESS table is served through TCRdb, limited to in-frame sequences with V and J called. Missing clones are a known gap in these copies; in checked studies unresolved V genes cover under half, and the rest lacks a known reason. This sample has 80,000 or so clones in its table, and about 90% of those were observed once. The ten top clones hold less than 1.6% of the sample. Sequenced here: peripheral blood, sampled on day 0 of AZD1222 vaccination. The receptors were sampled from an adult in good health.

The chain is built from TRBV18 and TRBJ1-5; 7 bases are shared with TRBD1. Germline assignment: CDR1 KGHSH and CDR2 LQKENI. V gave up 5 bases and J gave up 1 base; unmatched junction bases: 5. This CDR3 region has 15 residues. CDR3 coding DNA: TGTGCCAGCTCAATACAGGGGCCGAGCAATCAGCCCCAGCATTTT. As protein: CASSIQGPSNQPQHF.

The chain is built from TRBV7-8 and TRBJ1-5, with D uncertain. Per germline, CDR1 SGHVS and CDR2 FQNEAQ. V shed 1 base and J shed 9 bases, with 19 bases lying between them. The CDR3 runs 16 residues. The CDR3 protein is CASSLGGRLTILPQHF. CDR3 in DNA: TGTGCCAGCAGCTTAGGAGGTCGGTTGACTATTTTGCCCCAGCATTTT.

The V and J genes are TRBV24-1 and TRBJ2-1, with D possibly TRBD2 on 5 matching bases. V lost 3 bases and J 6 bases, leaving 14 bases between the germline ends. Germline values: CDR1 KGHDR, CDR2 SFDVKD. The CDR3 has 15 residues. CDR3 amino acids: CATSDPSTRLNEQFF. CDR3 nucleotides: TGTGCCACCAGTGATCCGTCAACTAGGCTCAATGAGCAGTTCTTC.

Only a few counts were recorded for this clone. This chain links TRBV30 with TRBJ1-5; 9 nucleotides line up with TRBD1. The CDR3 length is 15 residues. V shed 1 base and J 6 bases; nucleotides not matched to a gene: 7. CDR1 GTSNPN and CDR2 SVGIG come from the germline V gene (reference sequence). CDR3 in DNA: TGTGCCTGGAGTGCCGGACAGGGGATGTTTCAGCCCCAGCATTTT. Protein product: CAWSAGQGMFQPQHF. Full variable domain (missing parts from reference TRBV30 and TRBJ1-5): SQTIHQWPATLVQPVGSPLSLECTVEGTSNPNLYWYRQAAGRGLQLLFYSVGIGQISSEVPQNLSASRPQDRQFILSSKKLLLSDSGFYLCAWSAGQGMFQPQHFGDGTRLSIL.

The chain couples TRBV11-2 to TRBJ2-1; D is uncertain. The CDR3 runs 12 residues. The germline gives CDR1 SGHAT, CDR2 FQNNGV. Trimming cost V 4 bases and J 7 bases, with 8 bases left between them. CDR3 sequence reads: CASSSQRNEQFF. CDR3 nucleotides: TGTGCCAGCAGCTCACAACGGAATGAGCAGTTCTTC.

The chain recombines TRBV7-8 with TRBJ2-3; D remains unclear. The CDR3 is 19 amino acids. The germline V and J ends were trimmed by 5 bases and 0 bases, with 24 bases remaining between them. Germline CDR1 SGHVS, CDR2 FQNEAQ. Written as DNA, the CDR3 is TGTGCCAGCAGCCCCAGAGGAATACGGCGGATTGCTAGCACAGATACGCAGTATTTT. Translation gives CASSPRGIRRIASTDTQYF.

V and J are TRBV6-2 or TRBV6-3 and TRBJ1-1; D is unclear. Trimming left V 2 bases short and J 8 bases short, with 9 bases between. The germline gives CDR1 MNHEY, CDR2 SVGEGT. The CDR3 sequence is 12 residues long. CDR3 sequence (DNA): TGTGCCAGCAGTTACCCCCTGGGAGAAGCTTTCTTT. It is translated as CASSYPLGEAFF.